This T cell receptor (beta chain) was sequenced during a study of tumor-infiltrating lymphocytes in oesophageal squamous cell carcinoma. This CDR3 contains 14 residues. Germline V gene sequence: CDR1 MDHEN, CDR2 SYDVKM. V lost 1 base and J 2 bases, leaving 5 bases between the germline ends. This clonotype was seen repeatedly, ten times or more. TCRdb reprocessed the PCR reads via MiXCR and lists one record per CDR3 protein. The sample lists around 20,000 distinct CDR3 sequences, less than 45% seen once, with roughly 13% in the top ten. The TCR was taken from a male donor with esophageal squamous cell carcinoma. Input material: normal esophageal tissue next to the tumor. The chain recombines TRBV28 with TRBJ1-4; D unclear. CDR3 sequence reads: CASSLSQTNEKLFF. CDR3 nucleotide sequence: TGTGCCAGCAGTTTATCACAGACTAATGAAAAACTGTTTTTT. Using reference TRBV28 and TRBJ1-4 for the parts outside the CDR3, the full variable domain is DVKVTQSSRYLVKRTGEKVFLECVQDMDHENMFWYRQDPGLGLRLIYFSYDVKMKEKGDIPEGYSVSREKKERFSLILESASTNQTSMYLCASSLSQTNEKLFFGSGTQLSVL.